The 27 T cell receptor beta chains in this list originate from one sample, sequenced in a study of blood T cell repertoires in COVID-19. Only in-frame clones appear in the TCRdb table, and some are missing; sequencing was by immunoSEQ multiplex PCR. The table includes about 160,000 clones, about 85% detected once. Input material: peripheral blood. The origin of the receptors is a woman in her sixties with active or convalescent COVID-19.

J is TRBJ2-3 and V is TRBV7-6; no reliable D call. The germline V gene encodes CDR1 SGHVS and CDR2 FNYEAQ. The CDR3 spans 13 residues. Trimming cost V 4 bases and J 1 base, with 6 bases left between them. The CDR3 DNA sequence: TGTGCCAGCAGCTCACCGGGCACAGATACGCAGTATTTT. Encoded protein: CASSSPGTDTQYF.

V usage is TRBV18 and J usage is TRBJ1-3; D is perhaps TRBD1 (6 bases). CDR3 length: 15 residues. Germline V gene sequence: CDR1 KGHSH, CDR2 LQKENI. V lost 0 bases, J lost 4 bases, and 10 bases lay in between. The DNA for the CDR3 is TGTGCCAGCTCACCACCGATGCAGGGGGGAAACACCATATATTTT. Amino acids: CASSPPMQGGNTIYF.

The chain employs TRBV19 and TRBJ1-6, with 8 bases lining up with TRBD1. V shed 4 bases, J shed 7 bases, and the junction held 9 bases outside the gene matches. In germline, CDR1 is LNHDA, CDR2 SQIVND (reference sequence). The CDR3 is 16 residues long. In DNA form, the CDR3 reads TGTGCCAGTAGTAACGCGGGACAGGAGCGGAATTCACCCCTCCACTTT. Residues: CASSNAGQERNSPLHF.

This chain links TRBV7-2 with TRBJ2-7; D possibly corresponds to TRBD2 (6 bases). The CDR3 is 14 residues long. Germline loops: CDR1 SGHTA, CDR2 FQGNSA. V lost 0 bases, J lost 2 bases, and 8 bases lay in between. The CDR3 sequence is CASSLAAGPYEQYF. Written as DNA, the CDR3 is TGTGCCAGCAGCTTAGCGGCGGGGCCCTACGAGCAGTACTTC.

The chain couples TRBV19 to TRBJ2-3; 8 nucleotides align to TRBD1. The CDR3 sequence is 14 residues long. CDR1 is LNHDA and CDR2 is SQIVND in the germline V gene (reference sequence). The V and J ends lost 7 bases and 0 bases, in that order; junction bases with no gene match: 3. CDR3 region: CASTRQGSTDTQYF. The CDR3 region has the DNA TGTGCCAGTACCCGACAGGGGAGCACAGATACGCAGTATTTT.

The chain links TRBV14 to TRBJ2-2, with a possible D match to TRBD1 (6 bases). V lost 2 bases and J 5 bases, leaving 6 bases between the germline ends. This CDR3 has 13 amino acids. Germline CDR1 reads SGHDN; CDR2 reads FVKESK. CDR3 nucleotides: TGTGCCAGCAGCCAACAGGGGACCGGGGAGCTGTTTTTT. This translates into CASSQQGTGELFF.

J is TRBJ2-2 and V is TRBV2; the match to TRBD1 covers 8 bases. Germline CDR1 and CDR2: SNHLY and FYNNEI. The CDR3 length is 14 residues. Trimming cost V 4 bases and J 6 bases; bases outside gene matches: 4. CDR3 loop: CASSVEGQAGELFF. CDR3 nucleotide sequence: TGTGCCAGCAGTGTTGAGGGACAGGCCGGGGAGCTGTTTTTT.

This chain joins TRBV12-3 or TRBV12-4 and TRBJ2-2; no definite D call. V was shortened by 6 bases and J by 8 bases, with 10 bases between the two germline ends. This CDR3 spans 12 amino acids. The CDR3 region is CASRFSAGELFF. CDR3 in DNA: TGTGCCAGCAGATTTTCAGCGGGGGAGCTGTTTTTT.

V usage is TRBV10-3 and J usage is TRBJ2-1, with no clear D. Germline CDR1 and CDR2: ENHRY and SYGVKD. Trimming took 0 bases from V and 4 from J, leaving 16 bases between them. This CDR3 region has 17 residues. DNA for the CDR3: TGTGCCATCAGTGAGTCGAATTCGCGGCTTACATACAATGAGCAGTTCTTC. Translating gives CAISESNSRLTYNEQFF.

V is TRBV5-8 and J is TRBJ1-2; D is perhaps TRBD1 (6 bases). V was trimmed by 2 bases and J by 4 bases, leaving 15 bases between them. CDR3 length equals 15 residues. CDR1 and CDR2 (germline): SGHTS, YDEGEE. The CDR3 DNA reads TGTGCCAGCAGCTTAGTGGACAGTAAGATCTATGGCTACACCTTC. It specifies CASSLVDSKIYGYTF.

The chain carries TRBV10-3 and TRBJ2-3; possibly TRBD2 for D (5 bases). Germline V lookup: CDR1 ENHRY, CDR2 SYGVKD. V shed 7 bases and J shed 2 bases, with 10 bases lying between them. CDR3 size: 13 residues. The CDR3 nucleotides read TGTGCCATCACCGCACGGGACACAGATACGCAGTATTTT. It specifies CAITARDTDTQYF.

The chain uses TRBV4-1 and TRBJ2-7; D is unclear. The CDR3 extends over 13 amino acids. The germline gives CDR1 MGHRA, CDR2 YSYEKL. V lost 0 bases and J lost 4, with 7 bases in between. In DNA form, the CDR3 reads TGCGCCAGCAGCCAAGATGTGAGTTACGAGCAGTACTTC. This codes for CASSQDVSYEQYF.

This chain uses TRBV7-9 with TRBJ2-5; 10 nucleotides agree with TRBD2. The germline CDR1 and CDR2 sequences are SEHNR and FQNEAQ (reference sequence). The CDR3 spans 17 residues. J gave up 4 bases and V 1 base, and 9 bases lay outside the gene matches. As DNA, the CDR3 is TGTGCCAGCAGCTTAGGATTAGCGGGGGGTTTGGGAGAGACCCAGTACTTC. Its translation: CASSLGLAGGLGETQYF.

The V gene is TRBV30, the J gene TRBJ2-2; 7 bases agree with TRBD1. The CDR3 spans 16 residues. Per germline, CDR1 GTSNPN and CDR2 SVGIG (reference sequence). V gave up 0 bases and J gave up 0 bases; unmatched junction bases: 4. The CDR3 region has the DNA TGTGCCTGGAGTGTACGGGACAGCGCGAACACCGGGGAGCTGTTTTTT. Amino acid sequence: CAWSVRDSANTGELFF.

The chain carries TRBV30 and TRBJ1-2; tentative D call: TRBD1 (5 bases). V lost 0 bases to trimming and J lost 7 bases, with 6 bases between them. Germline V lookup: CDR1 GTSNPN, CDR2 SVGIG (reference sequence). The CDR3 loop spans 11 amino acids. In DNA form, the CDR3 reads TGTGCCTGGAGTGTACAGGCTGGCTACACCTTC. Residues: CAWSVQAGYTF. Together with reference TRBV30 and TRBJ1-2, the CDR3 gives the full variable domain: SQTIHQWPATLVQPVGSPLSLECTVEGTSNPNLYWYRQAAGRGLQLLFYSVGIGQISSEVPQNLSASRPQDRQFILSSKKLLLSDSGFYLCAWSVQAGYTFGSGTRLTVV.

The CDR3 DNA is TGCGCCAGCAGCCCCCCCTACGGGGGAGCAGATACGCAGTATTTT. Its protein is CASSPPYGGADTQYF. The V and J genes are TRBV5-1 and TRBJ2-3; D perhaps matches TRBD2 (6 bases). V was clipped by 4 bases and J by 4 bases, with 16 bases between them. This CDR3 comprises 15 residues. Germline loops: CDR1 SGHRS, CDR2 YFSETQ.

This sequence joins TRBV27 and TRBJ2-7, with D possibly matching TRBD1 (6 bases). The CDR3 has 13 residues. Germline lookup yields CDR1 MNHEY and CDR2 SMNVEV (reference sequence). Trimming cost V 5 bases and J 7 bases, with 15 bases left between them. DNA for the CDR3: TGTGCCAGCAGTCCAACAGGGAGTAGTGAGCAGTACTTC. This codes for CASSPTGSSEQYF.

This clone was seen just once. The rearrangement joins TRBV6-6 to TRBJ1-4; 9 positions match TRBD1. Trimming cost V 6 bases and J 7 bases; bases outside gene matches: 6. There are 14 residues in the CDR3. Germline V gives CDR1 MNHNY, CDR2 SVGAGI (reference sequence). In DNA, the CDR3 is TGTGCCAGCAGCCTTGGACAGGGGCCTGAAAAACTGTTTTTT. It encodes CASSLGQGPEKLFF.

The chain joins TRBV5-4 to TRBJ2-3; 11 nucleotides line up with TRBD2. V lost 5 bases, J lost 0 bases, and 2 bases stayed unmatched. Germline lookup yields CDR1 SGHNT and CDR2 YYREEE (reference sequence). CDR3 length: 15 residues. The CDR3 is CASSRTSGSTDTQYF. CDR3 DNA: TGTGCCAGCAGTAGGACTAGCGGGAGCACAGATACGCAGTATTTT.

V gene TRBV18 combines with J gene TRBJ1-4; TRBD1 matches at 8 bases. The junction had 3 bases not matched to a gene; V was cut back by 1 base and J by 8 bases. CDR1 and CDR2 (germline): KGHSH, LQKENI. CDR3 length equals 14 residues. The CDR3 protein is CASSPQQGGEKLFF. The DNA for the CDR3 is TGTGCCAGCTCACCACAACAGGGGGGCGAAAAACTGTTTTTT.

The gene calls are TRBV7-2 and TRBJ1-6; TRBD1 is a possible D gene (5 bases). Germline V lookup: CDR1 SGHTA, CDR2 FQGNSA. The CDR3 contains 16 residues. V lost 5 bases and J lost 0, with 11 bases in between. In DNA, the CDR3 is TGTGCCAGCAGCCCGGACATCACCTCCTATAATTCACCCCTCCACTTT. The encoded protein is CASSPDITSYNSPLHF.

CDR3 in DNA: TGTGCCAGTAGTCCGCGACAGGGCAGTAGCTATGGCTACACCTTC. Translation gives CASSPRQGSSYGYTF. The chain employs TRBV19 and TRBJ1-2; 7 nucleotides match TRBD1. The V gene's germline CDR1 is LNHDA and CDR2 SQIVND (reference sequence). V trimming: 5 bases; J trimming: 4 bases; junction bases outside the gene matches: 10. The CDR3 contains 15 residues.

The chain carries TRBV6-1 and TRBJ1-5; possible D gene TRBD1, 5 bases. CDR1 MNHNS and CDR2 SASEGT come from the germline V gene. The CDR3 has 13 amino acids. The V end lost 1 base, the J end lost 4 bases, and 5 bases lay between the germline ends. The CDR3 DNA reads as TGTGCCAGCAGTGAAGAGGGGAATCAGCCCCAGCATTTT. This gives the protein CASSEEGNQPQHF.

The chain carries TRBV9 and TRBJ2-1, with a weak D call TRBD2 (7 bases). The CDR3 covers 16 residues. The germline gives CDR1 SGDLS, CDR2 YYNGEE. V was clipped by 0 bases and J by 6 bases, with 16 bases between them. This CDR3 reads CASSVAGGGGINEQFF. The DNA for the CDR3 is TGTGCCAGCAGCGTAGCTGGCGGGGGCGGCATCAATGAGCAGTTCTTC.

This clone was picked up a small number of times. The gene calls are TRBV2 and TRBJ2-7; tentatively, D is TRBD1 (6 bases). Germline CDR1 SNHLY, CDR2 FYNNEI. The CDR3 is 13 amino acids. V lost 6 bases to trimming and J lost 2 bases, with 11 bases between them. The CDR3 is CASSGDTTYEQYF. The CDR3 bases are TGTGCCAGCAGCGGGGACACAACCTACGAGCAGTACTTC.

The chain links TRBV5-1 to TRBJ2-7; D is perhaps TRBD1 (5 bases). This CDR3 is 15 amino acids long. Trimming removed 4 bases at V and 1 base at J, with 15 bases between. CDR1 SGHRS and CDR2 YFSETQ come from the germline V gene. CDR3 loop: CASSSESGISYEQYF. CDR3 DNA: TGCGCCAGCAGCAGCGAATCAGGGATATCCTACGAGCAGTACTTC.

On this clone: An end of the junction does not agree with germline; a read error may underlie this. CDR3 region: CASSPPSIDSAVGTQYF. CDR3 in DNA: TGTGCCAGCTCGCCACCCTCCATTGACAGCGCGGTGGGTACGCAGTATTTT. The V call is TRBV18, the J call TRBJ2-3; a weak D match, TRBD1 (5 bases). Germline V lookup: CDR1 KGHSH, CDR2 LQKENI. This CDR3 has 17 amino acids.